These 7 T cell receptor beta chains originate from one sample sequenced in a study of molecular identifiers for immune sequencing clone quantification. From the PCR reads, TCRdb called clonotypes with MiXCR, one entry per CDR3 protein. The sample includes about 510,000 distinct CDR3 sequences, roughly 25% of them seen just once. Sequenced input: naive CD8+ T cells from blood, with Jurkat cell RNA spiked in. Subset reported: FACS-sorted CD8+CD4-CCR7+CD45RA+ naive T cells. The origin of the receptors is a human donor in good health. Some libraries in this study had Jurkat cell RNA spiked in.

Worth noting for this clonotype: This may arise from a read error, as a much more abundant clone is one base away. CDR3 sequence (DNA): TGTGCCAGCAGTGAAGGACCGCGGGGGGCAGGTTTGACAGATACGCAGTATTTT. This sequence encodes CASSEGPRGAGLTDTQYF. The chain has TRBV2 and TRBJ2-3; 8 positions match TRBD2. Germline V CDR1 and CDR2: SNHLY, FYNNEI. V gave up 1 base and J gave up 3 bases; unmatched junction bases: 12. The CDR3 is 18 amino acids.

The V call is TRBV18, the J call TRBJ1-1; 7 nucleotides match TRBD1. The CDR3 totals 17 residues. CDR1 KGHSH and CDR2 LQKENI come from the germline V gene. V was clipped by 5 bases and J by 1 base; unmatched bases: 13. CDR3: CASSADRDAISNTEAFF. The CDR3 region has the DNA TGTGCCAGCTCAGCCGACAGGGACGCAATTTCGAACACTGAAGCTTTCTTT.

The V and J genes are TRBV7-9 and TRBJ1-5, with a tentative D call TRBD1 (5 bases). The V gene lost 1 base and the J gene lost 3 bases, with 7 bases spanning the gap. Germline CDR1 SEHNR, CDR2 FQNEAQ (reference sequence). CDR3 length: 14 residues. CDR3 residues: CASSLDRINQPQHF. The CDR3 DNA follows: TGTGCCAGCAGCTTAGACAGGATCAATCAGCCCCAGCATTTT.

As to this clonotype: Germline is not matched at one junction end, which may reflect a read error. This rearrangement joins TRBV7-6 to TRBJ1-4; possible D gene TRBD1, 5 bases. The CDR3 length is 19 residues. Germline lookup yields CDR1 SGHVS and CDR2 FNYEAQ. Written as DNA, the CDR3 is TGTGCCAGCAGCCTCTTCCCACCGGGCAGCCAGGGAACTAATGAAAAACTGGTTTTT. Translating gives CASSLFPPGSQGTNEKLVF.

The CDR3 loop is CASSQDGVIDLRWDSGYTF. The CDR3 nucleotides read TGTGCCAGCAGCCAAGATGGGGTAATTGATTTGCGATGGGATTCTGGCTACACCTTC. The chain carries TRBV3-1 and TRBJ1-2; D gene uncertain. The CDR3 extends over 19 amino acids. Germline assignment: CDR1 LGHDT and CDR2 YNNKEL (reference sequence). V was shortened by 0 bases and J by 7 bases, with 27 bases between the two germline ends.

This clonotype was seen many times. The chain carries TRBV20-1 and TRBJ1-1, with D possibly TRBD1 on 5 matching bases. V dropped 4 bases and J dropped 0 bases, with 18 bases sitting between them. Looked up from germline, CDR1 is DFQATT and CDR2 is SNEGSKA (reference sequence). The CDR3 consists of 16 residues. CDR3 sequence reads: CSAMGVPSQMNTEAFF. The CDR3 DNA reads as TGCAGTGCTATGGGGGTTCCTAGCCAAATGAACACTGAAGCTTTCTTT.

The chain combines TRBV2 with TRBJ1-5; 9 bases are a match to TRBD1. There are 15 residues in the CDR3. Germline CDR1 SNHLY, CDR2 FYNNEI. The junction had 5 bases not matched to a gene; V was cut back by 4 bases and J by 4 bases. Written as DNA, the CDR3 is TGTGCCAGCAGTGTCGGGACAGGGTGGAATCAGCCCCAGCATTTT. Translation gives CASSVGTGWNQPQHF.